This T cell receptor (beta chain) was profiled in a study of early T cells in non-severe SARS-CoV-2 infection. Study summary: Chains were unpaired, as sequencing was done on bulk RNA from unsorted whole blood.

Individually, cDNA molecules had unique molecular identifiers attached to them. TCRdb redid the calling of the 5' RACE reads with MiXCR, one entry per CDR3 protein. The profile covers roughly 80,000 distinct CDR3 sequences, with more than 12% appearing a single time and around 3% taken by the ten largest. The study, taken as a whole, reports: Clonotype matching in VDJdb favored anti-spike CD8 responses and did not capture private and CD4 specificities.

A note on this clonotype: Its specificity is unknown.

This clonotype originated in an adult who was a healthcare worker with PCR-confirmed SARS-CoV-2 infection or an uninfected control (not recorded which). The sequenced sample was whole blood.

The CDR3: CASSFGDRNTEAFF. DNA for the CDR3: TGTGCCAGCAGTTTCGGGGACAGGAACACTGAAGCTTTCTTT. The chain couples TRBV28 to TRBJ1-1, with TRBD1 identical over 7 bases. The junction had 2 bases not matched to a gene; V was cut back by 3 bases and J by 1 base. The CDR3 is 14 residues long. CDR1 MDHEN and CDR2 SYDVKM come from the germline V gene.